The entry below gives a single T cell receptor beta chain sequence along with its context. This was the immunoSEQ v3 assay. Profiling relied on immunoSEQ multiplex PCR, and the TCRdb table lists in-frame clones only, not all of them. The table includes more than 15,000 clones, 60% to 80% detected once. Time point defined: pre-treatment sample, taken before nivolumab and TIL therapy. The data were obtained in a study of TIL therapy for anti-PD-1-resistant metastatic lung cancer. In the study overall: A few tumors were EGFR-mutant and two were ALK-rearranged. Median tumor mutation burden was 1.5 mutations per megabase.

V lost 2 bases and J lost 8, with 16 bases in between. The CDR3 has 15 residues. CDR1 MNHNS and CDR2 SASEGT come from the germline V gene. V usage is TRBV6-1 and J usage is TRBJ2-1, with a possible D match to TRBD2 (5 bases). This receptor was obtained from a person aged 25-85 years with non-small cell lung cancer. The sample consisted of blood, taken at baseline. CDR3 DNA sequence: TGTGCCAGCAGTGAACGGCAGGTTCTCGGGGATGAGCAGTTCTTC. This translates into CASSERQVLGDEQFF.